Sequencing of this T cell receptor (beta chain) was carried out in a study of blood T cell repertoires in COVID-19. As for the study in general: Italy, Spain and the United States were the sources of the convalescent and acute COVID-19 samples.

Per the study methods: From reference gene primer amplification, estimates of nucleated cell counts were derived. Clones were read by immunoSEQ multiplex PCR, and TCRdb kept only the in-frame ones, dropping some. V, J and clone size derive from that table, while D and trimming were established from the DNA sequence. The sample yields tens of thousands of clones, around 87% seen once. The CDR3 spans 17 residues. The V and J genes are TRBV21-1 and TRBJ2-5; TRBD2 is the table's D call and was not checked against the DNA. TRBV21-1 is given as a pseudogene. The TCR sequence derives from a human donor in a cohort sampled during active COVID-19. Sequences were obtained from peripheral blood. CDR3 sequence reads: CASSKEGSREVQETQYF. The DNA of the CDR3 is TGTGCCAGCAGCAAAGAGGGATCGCGGGAGGTTCAAGAGACCCAGTACTTC.